A single sample gave rise to the 27 T cell receptor beta chains below, sequenced in a study of early T cells in non-severe SARS-CoV-2 infection. TCRdb fed the 5' RACE reads into MiXCR, producing one record per CDR3 protein. The table lists about 85,000 distinct CDR3 sequences, approximately 15% of them singletons. Sequencing was carried out using whole blood. The receptors stem from an adult who was a healthcare worker with PCR-confirmed SARS-CoV-2 infection or an uninfected control (not recorded which).

The chain couples TRBV29-1 to TRBJ2-7; the match to TRBD1 covers 11 bases. The CDR3 is 14 amino acids. After removal of 6 bases from V and 1 base from J, the junction contained 5 bases not matched to a gene. CDR1 SQVTM and CDR2 ANQGSEA come from the germline V gene. The CDR3 loop is CSVAGTGGSYEQYF. CDR3 DNA sequence: TGCAGCGTCGCCGGGACAGGGGGTTCCTACGAGCAGTACTTC.

This chain joins TRBV3-1 and TRBJ2-7, with 13 bases that match TRBD2. The V segment lost 4 bases and the J segment 1 base; nucleotides outside the gene matches: 4. The CDR3 runs to 16 residues. CDR1 and CDR2 from the germline V gene are LGHDT and YNNKEL (reference sequence). The CDR3 DNA reads TGTGCCAGCAGCCTCTTGACTAGCGGGGGGTCCTACGAGCAGTACTTC. Protein: CASSLLTSGGSYEQYF.

This clonotype appeared many times. The chain recombines TRBV5-1 with TRBJ2-1; D is ambiguous. The CDR3 has 14 residues. The V gene's germline CDR1 is SGHRS and CDR2 YFSETQ. The V end was cut by 4 bases, the J end by 5 bases, with 13 bases between. The CDR3, as DNA: TGCGCCAGCAGCCCAGGACCGAACAACAATGAGCAGTTCTTC. The encoded protein is CASSPGPNNNEQFF.

The chain recombines TRBV25-1 with TRBJ1-6; a possible D gene is TRBD1 (5 bases). Trimming pared 4 bases from V and 6 bases from J, leaving 13 bases between. CDR1 and CDR2 from the germline V gene are MGHDK and SYGVNS. This CDR3 comprises 15 residues. The CDR3 here is CASSALRQTNSPLHF. The CDR3 DNA is TGTGCCAGCAGTGCCCTTCGACAGACTAATTCACCCCTCCACTTT.

In this sample, this clonotype turned up a few times. The V gene is TRBV28, the J gene TRBJ1-5; no firm D call. The CDR3 covers 14 residues. Per the germline V gene, CDR1 is MDHEN and CDR2 is SYDVKM. V was shortened by 5 bases and J by 2 bases, with 10 bases between the two germline ends. CDR3 protein: CASSLHSGNQPQHF. Written as DNA, the CDR3 is TGTGCCAGCAGTCTCCATTCTGGCAATCAGCCCCAGCATTTT.

The rearrangement joins TRBV7-2 to TRBJ2-7; 8 bases fit TRBD2. The CDR3 is 17 amino acids. With 5 bases clipped from V and 4 bases from J, the junction kept 16 bases outside the gene matches. Per the germline V gene, CDR1 is SGHTA and CDR2 is FQGNSA. The CDR3, as DNA: TGTGCCAGCAGCATCAATATCGGACTAGCCATGCCGTACGAGCAGTACTTC. Amino acids: CASSINIGLAMPYEQYF.

At least ten counts were recorded for this clonotype. The CDR3 DNA reads TGTGCCAGCAGTCGGGACATATCGATGAACACTGAAGCTTTCTTT. It codes for CASSRDISMNTEAFF. The genes are TRBV2 and TRBJ1-1; D may be TRBD1 (6 bases). V was cut by 5 bases and J by 0 bases, with 13 bases left in between. Germline loops: CDR1 SNHLY, CDR2 FYNNEI. The CDR3 runs to 15 residues.

This chain connects TRBV4-1 to TRBJ1-3; D possibly corresponds to TRBD1 (6 bases). CDR3 length: 16 residues. Trimming left V 0 bases short and J 4 bases short, with 13 bases between. Germline V gives CDR1 MGHRA, CDR2 YSYEKL. The CDR3 DNA is TGCGCCAGCAGCCAAGATCTAGGGGGGACCGGAAACACCATATATTTT. Translating gives CASSQDLGGTGNTIYF.

This clonotype was detected many times. This chain joins TRBV20-1 and TRBJ1-5, with D maybe TRBD1 (6 bases). Per germline, CDR1 DFQATT and CDR2 SNEGSKA (reference sequence). The CDR3 loop spans 16 amino acids. V shed 5 bases and J shed 0 bases, with 17 bases lying between them. For the CDR3, the DNA is TGCAGTGCTTCGCCGGGGGCCGAGTATAGCAATCAGCCCCAGCATTTT. It yields the protein CSASPGAEYSNQPQHF.

The sample holds a few counts of this clonotype. In DNA, the CDR3 is TGTGCCAGCAGAGCCCCAGGTGATACGCAGTATTTT. Translated: CASRAPGDTQYF. V gene TRBV28 combines with J gene TRBJ2-3; D is ambiguous. V was trimmed by 6 bases and J by 6 bases, leaving 10 bases between them. Germline lookup yields CDR1 MDHEN and CDR2 SYDVKM. The CDR3 runs 12 residues.

This clonotype was observed a handful of times. The J gene is TRBJ1-2, the V gene TRBV5-1, with D unresolved. Germline CDR1 reads SGHRS; CDR2 reads YFSETQ. The CDR3 has 15 residues. V was pared by 0 bases and J by 6 bases, with 15 bases between. The CDR3 region has the DNA TGCGCCAGCAGCTTGGCTGGAGGATACCCTAATGGCTACACCTTC. The encoded protein is CASSLAGGYPNGYTF. The full variable domain, rest sourced from reference TRBV5-1 and TRBJ1-2, is KAGVTQTPRYLIKTRGQQVTLSCSPISGHRSVSWYQQTPGQGLQFLFEYFSETQRNKGNFPGRFSGRQFSNSRSEMNVSTLELGDSALYLCASSLAGGYPNGYTFGSGTRLTVV.

This clonotype was observed a handful of times. V gene TRBV24-1 combines with J gene TRBJ2-7, with 7 nucleotides matching TRBD1. Germline V gives CDR1 KGHDR, CDR2 SFDVKD. The CDR3 contains 16 residues. J gave up 2 bases and V 3 bases, and 9 bases lay outside the gene matches. The chain's CDR3 is CATSDPDRVGTYEQYF. As DNA, the CDR3 is TGTGCCACCAGTGATCCCGACAGGGTCGGTACCTACGAGCAGTACTTC.

This clonotype was picked up a small number of times. CDR3 coding DNA: TGTGCCAGCTCACCGGAGGTGGGATGGACTGAAGCTTTCTTT. It specifies CASSPEVGWTEAFF. This rearrangement joins TRBV18 to TRBJ1-1; D is uncertain. The germline V gene encodes CDR1 KGHSH and CDR2 LQKENI. V lost 3 bases and J lost 5, with 13 bases in between. CDR3 size: 14 residues.

The chain recombines TRBV11-2 with TRBJ2-7; TRBD1 matches at 11 bases. The trim removed 5 bases at V and 0 bases at J, leaving 3 bases unmatched. The CDR3 runs to 15 residues. Germline V gene sequence: CDR1 SGHAT, CDR2 FQNNGV. CDR3 DNA: TGTGCCAGCAGCCAGGGGACAGGGGGCTCCTACGAGCAGTACTTC. This codes for CASSQGTGGSYEQYF.

This clonotype has only a few counts. V is TRBV5-6 and J is TRBJ1-1; D is possibly TRBD1 (5 bases). The CDR3 covers 15 residues. Trimming pared 0 bases from V and 1 base from J, leaving 10 bases between. Germline CDR1 reads SGHDT; CDR2 reads YYEEEE. The CDR3 bases are TGTGCCAGCAGCTTGGCCGGGGGATCGAACACTGAAGCTTTCTTT. Protein product: CASSLAGGSNTEAFF.

A few counts support this clonotype. V usage is TRBV28 and J usage is TRBJ2-7, with 9 bases lining up with TRBD2. Trimming took 3 bases from V and 4 from J; bases not matched to a gene: 4. Looked up from germline, CDR1 is MDHEN and CDR2 is SYDVKM. The length of the CDR3 is 14 residues. CDR3 sequence reads: CASSFVSGSYEQYF. For the CDR3, the DNA is TGTGCCAGCAGTTTTGTTAGCGGGAGTTACGAGCAGTACTTC.

This clonotype came up a few times. This sequence joins TRBV6-6 and TRBJ2-7, with D hard to call. V was shortened by 6 bases and J by 0 bases, with 9 bases between the two germline ends. This CDR3 is 13 amino acids long. Germline CDR1 is MNHNY and CDR2 is SVGAGI (reference sequence). CDR3 sequence reads: CASSREPSYEQYF. CDR3 DNA: TGTGCCAGCAGCAGAGAACCCTCCTACGAGCAGTACTTC.

This clonotype has just a few counts. This sequence joins TRBV11-2 and TRBJ2-5; D ambiguous. Germline loops: CDR1 SGHAT, CDR2 FQNNGV. Trimming took off 1 base at V and 4 bases at J, with 10 bases between the two ends. The CDR3 is 14 amino acids. The CDR3 is CASSLGWRRETQYF. The CDR3 bases are TGTGCCAGCAGCTTAGGATGGCGCAGAGAGACCCAGTACTTC.

The table lists this clonotype with many counts. This chain uses TRBV3-1 with TRBJ1-3, with no clear D. V was trimmed by 3 bases and J by 0 bases, leaving 6 bases between them. The germline gives CDR1 LGHDT, CDR2 YNNKEL (reference sequence). CDR3 length equals 14 residues. The CDR3 nucleotides read TGTGCCAGCAGCCAGGGCAGCTCTGGAAACACCATATATTTT. Protein sequence: CASSQGSSGNTIYF.

This clonotype is classed as medium-sized. The chain has TRBV4-1 and TRBJ2-5; TRBD2 agrees at 7 bases. Germline V gives CDR1 MGHRA, CDR2 YSYEKL. The CDR3 is 16 residues long. V was clipped by 4 bases and J by 7 bases; unmatched bases: 15. CDR3 amino acids: CASSPKAGRETVTQYF. CDR3 DNA sequence: TGCGCCAGCAGCCCAAAAGCCGGGCGGGAGACGGTGACCCAGTACTTC.

V is TRBV23-1 and J is TRBJ2-7; 9 nucleotides line up with TRBD1. TRBV23-1 is an open reading frame, and its role is uncertain. The CDR3 runs to 19 residues. Trimming at V came to 9 bases and at J to 6 bases, leaving 27 bases not matched to a gene. DNA of the CDR3: TGCGCCAGTCCCCGCTATAGGGTCATCGCGGGACAGGGTTTATGCGAGCAGTACTTC. Translated, it gives CASPRYRVIAGQGLCEQYF.

This clonotype came up a few times. The rearrangement links TRBV5-1 to TRBJ1-2, with TRBD1 identical over 8 bases. CDR1 and CDR2 (germline): SGHRS, YFSETQ. V lost 3 bases, J lost 1 base, and 5 bases stayed unmatched. The CDR3 consists of 15 residues. The CDR3 DNA reads TGCGCCAGCAGCTACGGGACAGGCAATAACTATGGCTACACCTTC. It codes for CASSYGTGNNYGYTF.

This clonotype was counted only a few times. This chain connects TRBV25-1 to TRBJ2-5; D is perhaps TRBD2 (6 bases). The length of the CDR3 is 13 residues. V lost 7 bases and J lost 1, with 10 bases in between. Germline V gene sequence: CDR1 MGHDK, CDR2 SYGVNS. The CDR3 region has the DNA TGTGCCAGCAAGGAGGGGTTCCAAGAGACCCAGTACTTC. Its protein is CASKEGFQETQYF.

This clonotype was counted a few times. J is TRBJ2-1 and V is TRBV2, with 11 bases fitting TRBD2. The V gene end was trimmed by 9 bases and the J gene end by 7 bases; junction bases not matched to a gene: 8. The CDR3 is 14 residues long. Per the germline V gene, CDR1 is SNHLY and CDR2 is FYNNEI. CDR3 sequence: CASDGLAGKNEQFF. The CDR3 nucleotides read TGTGCCAGTGACGGACTAGCGGGTAAAAATGAGCAGTTCTTC. Combining the CDR3 with reference TRBV2 and TRBJ2-1 gives the whole variable domain EPEVTQTPSHQVTQMGQEVILRCVPISNHLYFYWYRQILGQKVEFLVSFYNNEISEKSEIFDDQFSVERPDGSNFTLKIRSTKLEDSAMYFCASDGLAGKNEQFFGPGTRLTVL.

The CDR3 reads CSVEVSGTPQETQYF. DNA for the CDR3: TGCAGCGTTGAAGTTTCAGGGACACCCCAAGAGACCCAGTACTTC. The chain is built from TRBV29-1 and TRBJ2-5, with D tentatively TRBD1 (6 bases). In germline, CDR1 is SQVTM, CDR2 ANQGSEA. Between the trimmed V and J ends, which lost 1 base and 1 base, there was a span of 13 bases. The CDR3 contains 15 residues.

The gene calls are TRBV12-3 or TRBV12-4 and TRBJ2-7; no firm D call. The V and J ends lost 6 bases and 0 bases respectively, with 9 bases between them. The length of the CDR3 is 13 residues. The CDR3 DNA reads as TGTGCCAGCAGCCCCGCTCCCTCCTACGAGCAGTACTTC. Translation: CASSPAPSYEQYF.

In the case of this clonotype: One junction end disagrees with the germline gene, perhaps due to a read error. This sequence joins TRBV6-6 and TRBJ2-4; D is perhaps TRBD1 (8 bases). The germline V gene encodes CDR1 MNHNY and CDR2 SVGAGI (reference sequence). This CDR3 has 11 amino acids. This CDR3 is CASSTGQGLHF. CDR3 sequence (DNA): TGTGCCAGCAGTACCGGACAGGGACTACATTTC.